The 32 T cell receptor beta chains given below trace back to one sample, sequenced in a study of post-analysis software for immune sequencing data. Findings of the study overall: Included in a set of roughly five TRBV segments more frequent in patients than controls were TRBV5-6, TRBV5-1 and TRBV20-1.

The antigens of these receptors remain unknown. Unique molecular identifiers were carried by the TCR beta cDNA libraries. TCRdb re-called the PCR reads through MiXCR, storing one row per CDR3 protein. The repertoire holds about half a million distinct CDR3 sequences, with roughly 46% as singletons. The sample was blood. The receptors were gathered from a girl between 5 and 17 years old with multiple sclerosis.

V gene TRBV5-1 combines with J gene TRBJ2-1; D perhaps matches TRBD2 (7 bases). The CDR3 length is 15 residues. CDR1 is SGHRS, CDR2 YFSETQ, per germline. Deletions cut 4 bases from V and 8 bases from J, with 19 bases between. CDR3 amino acids: CASSPRGGSGDEQFF. CDR3 nucleotides: TGCGCCAGCAGCCCCAGGGGCGGGAGCGGCGATGAGCAGTTCTTC.

This chain links TRBV29-1 with TRBJ2-2; a weak D match, TRBD2 (6 bases). Germline V gene sequence: CDR1 SQVTM, CDR2 ANQGSEA. V was cut by 6 bases and J by 3 bases, with 17 bases left in between. The CDR3 runs 15 residues. The CDR3 DNA is TGCAGCGTCTCCGGGAGCCGTTCCTACACCGGGGAGCTGTTTTTT. It encodes CSVSGSRSYTGELFF.

Note on this clonotype: Just one base apart from a much larger clone, this may be a read error. The rearrangement joins TRBV13 to TRBJ2-1, with TRBD1 identical over 7 bases. Matching the DNA end better, TRBJ2-7 makes the J call doubtful. In germline, CDR1 is PRHDT, CDR2 FYEKMQ (reference sequence). This CDR3 has 16 residues. The CDR3 coding sequence is TGTGCCAGCAGCCCGAACCCCGGGACAGCGTACAATGAGCAGTACTTC. Translated, it gives CASSPNPGTAYNEQYF.

V gene TRBV10-3 combines with J gene TRBJ1-1; 8 bases agree with TRBD1. The length of the CDR3 is 16 residues. Germline CDR1 and CDR2: ENHRY and SYGVKD. Trimming at V came to 0 bases and at J to 7 bases, leaving 10 bases not matched to a gene. CDR3 sequence: CAISESPTGGVIEAFF. The CDR3 DNA follows: TGTGCCATCAGTGAGTCCCCCACAGGGGGTGTTATTGAAGCTTTCTTT.

The chain couples TRBV29-1 to TRBJ2-2; 7 positions agree with TRBD2. J gave up 0 bases and V 7 bases, and 8 bases lay outside the gene matches. Germline CDR1 SQVTM, CDR2 ANQGSEA. The length of the CDR3 is 15 residues. CDR3 loop: CSGLDLAANTGELFF. The DNA for the CDR3 is TGCAGCGGCCTCGATCTAGCGGCGAACACCGGGGAGCTGTTTTTT.

There are a few counts of this clonotype. The chain links TRBV7-3 to TRBJ1-5, with a possible D match to TRBD1 (5 bases). Between the trimmed V and J ends, which lost 3 bases and 4 bases, there was a span of 10 bases. Germline-derived CDR1 and CDR2 are SGHTA and FQGTGA. The CDR3 runs to 14 residues. The CDR3 DNA is TGTGCCAGCAGCTTCCGGAAGGGGAATCAGCCCCAGCATTTT. Translation: CASSFRKGNQPQHF.

The CDR3, as DNA: TGTGCCAGCAGCTTAGTGGCGGAAACGAATGAAAAACTGTTTTTT. Residues: CASSLVAETNEKLFF. The V call is TRBV7-9, the J call TRBJ1-4; no clear D. The CDR3 contains 15 residues. Trimming stripped 1 base from V and 5 bases from J, with 11 bases between. The germline CDR1 and CDR2 sequences are SEHNR and FQNEAQ (reference sequence).

This clonotype showed up many times. The chain carries TRBV10-2 and TRBJ2-5, with 9 bases lining up with TRBD1. Germline V gene lookup returns CDR1 WSHSY and CDR2 SAAADI. Trimming cost V 5 bases and J 2 bases; bases outside gene matches: 6. The CDR3 has 15 residues. CDR3 nucleotides: TGCGCCAGCAGTCTCGGGACAGGGTGGCAAGAGACCCAGTACTTC. Protein sequence: CASSLGTGWQETQYF.

This clonotype was counted a few times. The chain recombines TRBV20-1 with TRBJ2-1, with D perhaps matching TRBD1 (6 bases). The V gene lost 4 bases and the J gene lost 4 bases, with 17 bases spanning the gap. Germline V gene lookup returns CDR1 DFQATT and CDR2 SNEGSKA (reference sequence). The CDR3 sequence is 15 residues long. CDR3 protein: CSATRTVFGYNEQFF. Here the CDR3 DNA reads TGCAGTGCTACAAGGACAGTCTTCGGATACAATGAGCAGTTCTTC.

This clonotype was seen more than once but under ten times. The chain is built from TRBV29-1 and TRBJ2-3; TRBD1 matches 10 bases. The CDR3 totals 13 residues. Trimming took 5 bases from V and 5 from J; bases not matched to a gene: 4. Looked up from germline, CDR1 is SQVTM and CDR2 is ANQGSEA. The CDR3 DNA reads TGCAGCGTTTGGACAGGGGGAGTAGATACGCAGTATTTT. It translates to CSVWTGGVDTQYF.

The rearrangement joins TRBV25-1 to TRBJ2-1; D perhaps matches TRBD1 (5 bases). V lost 2 bases, J lost 3 bases, and 8 bases lay in between. Germline loops: CDR1 MGHDK, CDR2 SYGVNS. CDR3 length: 14 amino acids. The CDR3 DNA reads as TGTGCCAGCAGTGAAGCAGGGTTCTACAATGAGCAGTTCTTC. This sequence encodes CASSEAGFYNEQFF. Full variable domain (outside the CDR3, taken from reference TRBV25-1 and TRBJ2-1): EADIYQTPRYLVIGTGKKITLECSQTMGHDKMYWYQQDPGMELHLIHYSYGVNSTEKGDLSSESTVSRIRTEHFPLTLESARPSHTSQYLCASSEAGFYNEQFFGPGTRLTVL.

This rearrangement joins TRBV4-1 to TRBJ2-7, with unresolved D. Trimming removed 1 base from V and 1 base from J, with 8 bases in between. Germline V gives CDR1 MGHRA, CDR2 YSYEKL. The CDR3 is made up of 14 amino acids. The DNA for the CDR3 is TGCGCCAGCAGCCAAGGGATCCGATCCTACGAGCAGTACTTC. Encoded protein: CASSQGIRSYEQYF.

The chain is built from TRBV6-2 or TRBV6-3 and TRBJ1-1; no definite D call. CDR1 and CDR2 (germline): MNHEY, SVGEGT. V gave up 2 bases and J gave up 3 bases, with 10 bases separating them. There are 14 residues in the CDR3. The CDR3 protein is CASSYLGLDTEAFF. The CDR3 DNA reads TGTGCCAGCAGTTACCTGGGGTTAGACACTGAAGCTTTCTTT.

Only a few counts were recorded for this clonotype. The J gene is TRBJ1-2, the V gene TRBV7-8; a possible D gene is TRBD1 (5 bases). CDR1 and CDR2 from the germline V gene are SGHVS and FQNEAQ. CDR3 size: 15 residues. Between the trimmed V and J ends, which lost 4 bases and 3 bases, there was a span of 15 bases. The CDR3 sequence is CASSSGTQEYYGYTF. DNA of the CDR3: TGTGCCAGCAGCTCCGGGACGCAGGAATACTATGGCTACACCTTC.

This clonotype was detected a few times. This sequence joins TRBV20-1 and TRBJ2-7; 9 nucleotides match TRBD2. From germline, CDR1 is DFQATT and CDR2 SNEGSKA (reference sequence). V lost 0 bases and J lost 3; bases outside the gene matches: 6. The CDR3 consists of 15 residues. The CDR3 DNA follows: TGCAGTGCTAGAGATTCACTAGCGGGCATCTACGAGCAGTACTTC. The encoded protein is CSARDSLAGIYEQYF.

In this sample, this clonotype turned up a few times. This chain uses TRBV28 with TRBJ1-2; D is undetermined. The CDR3 loop spans 12 amino acids. V lost 4 bases to trimming and J lost 4 bases, with 7 bases between them. CDR1 is MDHEN, CDR2 SYDVKM, per germline. Here the CDR3 reads CASSWLSYGYTF. As DNA, the CDR3 is TGTGCCAGCAGTTGGTTAAGCTATGGCTACACCTTC.

V is TRBV20-1 and J is TRBJ1-5, with no clear D. This CDR3 spans 13 amino acids. CDR1 is DFQATT and CDR2 is SNEGSKA in the germline V gene (reference sequence). V was shortened by 3 bases and J by 4 bases, with 10 bases between the two germline ends. DNA of the CDR3: TGCAGTGCTAGGGCGGGGATTAATCAGCCCCAGCATTTT. Residues: CSARAGINQPQHF.

J is TRBJ2-3 and V is TRBV4-1, with 8 bases lining up with TRBD2. The CDR3 has 15 residues. Germline V gene sequence: CDR1 MGHRA, CDR2 YSYEKL. V trimming: 4 bases; J trimming: 3 bases; junction bases outside the gene matches: 6. The CDR3 nucleotides are TGCGCCAGCAGCCTTTCGGGAGGGGTGACAGATACGCAGTATTTT. Translating gives CASSLSGGVTDTQYF.

The sample holds a few counts of this clonotype. The chain couples TRBV7-2 to TRBJ2-2, with D uncertain. CDR3 size: 14 residues. Trimming shortened V by 4 bases and J by 6 bases, and 12 bases separated the two germline ends. Germline values: CDR1 SGHTA, CDR2 FQGNSA. The CDR3 region is CASSSDTASGELFF. The DNA of the CDR3 is TGTGCCAGCAGCTCCGATACTGCGTCCGGGGAGCTGTTTTTT.

The CDR3 coding sequence is TGTGCCAGCAGTCTGGGATTCGGAGCGGCCCAAGAGACCCAGTACTTC. Its protein is CASSLGFGAAQETQYF. The J gene is TRBJ2-5, the V gene TRBV7-2; possible D gene TRBD2, 5 bases. V was cut by 6 bases and J by 1 base, with 18 bases left in between. This CDR3 spans 16 amino acids. Germline V lookup: CDR1 SGHTA, CDR2 FQGNSA.

This clonotype appeared a few times. This rearrangement joins TRBV7-3 to TRBJ2-1; 8 bases fit TRBD2. Trimming removed 8 bases from V and 4 bases from J; junction bases left unmatched: 13. Germline assignment: CDR1 SGHTA and CDR2 FQGTGA. The CDR3 has 16 amino acids. The CDR3 sequence: CASGSLIAGNYNEQFF. CDR3 in DNA: TGTGCCAGCGGCAGTCTAATAGCGGGAAATTACAATGAGCAGTTCTTC.

Here the CDR3 reads CAISDPVAGGNNEQFF. The DNA for the CDR3 is TGTGCCATCAGTGACCCTGTAGCGGGAGGGAACAATGAGCAGTTCTTC. V gene TRBV10-3 combines with J gene TRBJ2-1, with TRBD2 identical over 11 bases. Looked up from germline, CDR1 is ENHRY and CDR2 is SYGVKD. The CDR3 is 16 amino acids. The J segment lost 5 bases and the V segment lost 3 bases, leaving 6 bases of the junction unmatched.

This clonotype was observed a single time. The chain has TRBV9 and TRBJ2-1; TRBD2 agrees at 9 bases. Germline assignment: CDR1 SGDLS and CDR2 YYNGEE. The J segment lost 2 bases and the V segment lost 3 bases, leaving 9 bases of the junction unmatched. The CDR3 runs 17 residues. Written as DNA, the CDR3 is TGTGCCAGCAGCGAATACGGGACTAGCAGTACCTACAATGAGCAGTTCTTC. It specifies CASSEYGTSSTYNEQFF.

V is TRBV7-4 and J is TRBJ2-5; D is unresolved. Looked up from germline, CDR1 is SGHVT and CDR2 is SQSDAQ. This CDR3 contains 12 residues. Trimming stripped 6 bases from V and 5 bases from J, with 10 bases between. CDR3 residues: CASRHVGETQYF. CDR3 nucleotide sequence: TGTGCCAGCAGACACGTAGGGGAGACCCAGTACTTC. The entire variable domain, with the rest obtained from reference TRBV7-4 and TRBJ2-5, is as follows: GAGVSQSPRYKVAKRGRDVALRCDSISGHVTLYWYRQTLGQGSEVLTYSQSDAQRDKSGRPSGRFSAERPERSVSTLKIQRTEQGDSAVYLCASRHVGETQYFGPGTRLLVL.

This clonotype was detected a few times. V usage is TRBV20-1 and J usage is TRBJ2-3; the match to TRBD1 covers 8 bases. The CDR3 is 15 amino acids. Germline values: CDR1 DFQATT, CDR2 SNEGSKA (reference sequence). The ends lost 5 bases at V and 1 base at J; junction bases unmatched: 8. DNA of the CDR3: TGCAGTGCTCCACAGGGGGAGTGGGGCACAGATACGCAGTATTTT. As protein: CSAPQGEWGTDTQYF.

This clonotype came up a few times. The V gene is TRBV12-3 or TRBV12-4, the J gene TRBJ2-1, with D perhaps TRBD2 (6 bases). The CDR3 has 15 amino acids. V was trimmed by 5 bases and J by 3 bases, leaving 14 bases between them. The CDR3 here is CASSRSGSLYNEQFF. The CDR3 nucleotides read TGTGCCAGCAGTAGATCCGGGAGCCTCTACAATGAGCAGTTCTTC.

V gene TRBV12-3 or TRBV12-4 combines with J gene TRBJ1-5, with a tentative D call TRBD1 (5 bases). This CDR3 has 14 residues. V lost 3 bases and J lost 11, with 17 bases in between. The CDR3 coding sequence is TGTGCCAGCAGTTTGGAAGGGACCAGTTCAGCCCAGCATTTT. As protein: CASSLEGTSSAQHF.

This clonotype was seen more than once but under ten times. The germline gene is not matched at one end of the junction; a read error may be the cause. CDR3 nucleotides: TGTGCTAGCAGCCTCTTTGGTGAACCCGGGACAAATAAGACCCAGTACTTC. This sequence encodes CASSLFGEPGTNKTQYF. The genes are TRBV7-7 and TRBJ2-5; D possibly corresponds to TRBD1 (6 bases). The CDR3 loop spans 17 amino acids. Germline assignment: CDR1 SSHAT and CDR2 FNYEAQ (reference sequence).

CDR3 nucleotide sequence: TGCAGCGTTGAAGTACCGGGCCAGGGTTACGAGCAGTACTTC. Amino acids: CSVEVPGQGYEQYF. The chain joins TRBV29-1 to TRBJ2-7; TRBD1 might be the D (5 bases). The length of the CDR3 is 14 residues. V was shortened by 1 base and J by 4 bases, with 14 bases between the two germline ends. Germline V CDR1 and CDR2: SQVTM, ANQGSEA.

The chain recombines TRBV20-1 with TRBJ1-2, with D hard to call. Germline V lookup: CDR1 DFQATT, CDR2 SNEGSKA (reference sequence). Trimming took off 1 base at V and 3 bases at J, with 6 bases between the two ends. The CDR3 has 12 residues. The CDR3 here is CSARGTYYGYTF. The CDR3 DNA reads TGCAGTGCTAGAGGCACGTACTATGGCTACACCTTC.

The chain links TRBV20-1 to TRBJ2-7, with 9 bases matching TRBD1. V dropped 4 bases and J dropped 0; count of bases not matched to a gene: 13. CDR3 size: 17 residues. Germline values: CDR1 DFQATT, CDR2 SNEGSKA (reference sequence). CDR3 protein: CSAKPWGTGSLSYEQYF. The CDR3 nucleotides are TGCAGTGCTAAACCTTGGGGGACAGGGAGTCTCTCCTACGAGCAGTACTTC.

A few counts support this clonotype. The chain recombines TRBV5-6 with TRBJ2-1, with D possibly called TRBD1 or TRBD2 (5 bases each). The germline V gene has CDR1 SGHDT and CDR2 YYEEEE. The CDR3 extends over 14 amino acids. V lost 4 bases and J 6 bases, leaving 14 bases between the germline ends. As DNA, the CDR3 is TGTGCCAGCAGCGTACGGGGACGAGTCAATGAGCAGTTCTTC. Its translation: CASSVRGRVNEQFF.